This TCR beta chain was sequenced in a study of shared clonotypes between healthy human individuals. Genomic DNA of every subset was divided equally among multiple immunoSEQ plates. TCRdb's table, derived via immunoSEQ multiplex PCR, lists solely in-frame clones and lacks some. The data contain under 2,500,000 clones, under 97% of them singletons. The V end was cut by 4 bases, the J end by 1 base, with 5 bases between. The CDR3 covers 12 residues. Germline V gene data show CDR1 as SGHNT and CDR2 as YYREEE (reference sequence). Sample: naive CD4+ T cells sorted from blood. Described subset: CD45RA+ positively selected. This clonotype was sampled from a man between 18 and 29 years old in good health. J is TRBJ1-1 and V is TRBV5-4; D is ambiguous. The CDR3 DNA follows: TGTGCCAGCAGCCACAGGAACACTGAAGCTTTCTTT. Residues: CASSHRNTEAFF.